This TCR beta chain was captured in a study of cytomegalovirus exposure and HLA in healthy donors. Germline trimming cut 3 bases from V and 3 bases from J; bases unmatched to any gene: 5. The CDR3 length is 15 residues. CDR1 is MNHNS and CDR2 is SASEGT in the germline V gene. Sequencing was performed with immunoSEQ multiplex PCR; in TCRdb, only in-frame clones are kept and a portion is missing. The sample holds about 97,000 clones, roughly 95% seen once. The chain recombines TRBV6-1 with TRBJ1-1; 9 nucleotides agree with TRBD1. This receptor was taken from a woman under 30 in good health and CMV-seronegative. The material sequenced was PBMCs. The chain's CDR3 is CASSDRTGADTEAFF. The CDR3 coding sequence is TGTGCCAGCAGTGACCGGACAGGGGCGGACACTGAAGCTTTCTTT.